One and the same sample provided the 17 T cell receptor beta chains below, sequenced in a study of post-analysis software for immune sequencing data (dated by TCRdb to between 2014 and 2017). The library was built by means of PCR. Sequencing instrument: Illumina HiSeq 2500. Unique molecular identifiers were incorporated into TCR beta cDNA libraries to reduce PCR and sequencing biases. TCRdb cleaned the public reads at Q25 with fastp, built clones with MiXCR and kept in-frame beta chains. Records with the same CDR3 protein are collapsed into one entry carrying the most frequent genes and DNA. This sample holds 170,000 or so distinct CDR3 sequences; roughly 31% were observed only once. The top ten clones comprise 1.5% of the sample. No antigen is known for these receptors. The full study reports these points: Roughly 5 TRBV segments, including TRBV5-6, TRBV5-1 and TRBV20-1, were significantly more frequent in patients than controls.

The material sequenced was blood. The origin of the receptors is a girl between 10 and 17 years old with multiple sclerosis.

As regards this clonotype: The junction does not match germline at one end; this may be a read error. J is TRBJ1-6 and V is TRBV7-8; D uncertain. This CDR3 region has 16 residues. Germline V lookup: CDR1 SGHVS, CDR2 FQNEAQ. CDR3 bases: TGTGCCGGCAGCTTAGATAGAGGCGCCGGTGATTCACCCCTCCACTTT. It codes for CAGSLDRGAGDSPLHF.

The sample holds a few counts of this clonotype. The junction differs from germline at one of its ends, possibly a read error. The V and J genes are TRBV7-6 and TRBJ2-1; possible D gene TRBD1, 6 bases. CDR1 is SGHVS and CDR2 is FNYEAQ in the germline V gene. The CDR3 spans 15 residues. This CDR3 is CAGSPARDIHHEQFF. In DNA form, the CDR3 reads TGTGCCGGCAGCCCCGCCCGGGACATCCACCATGAGCAGTTCTTC.

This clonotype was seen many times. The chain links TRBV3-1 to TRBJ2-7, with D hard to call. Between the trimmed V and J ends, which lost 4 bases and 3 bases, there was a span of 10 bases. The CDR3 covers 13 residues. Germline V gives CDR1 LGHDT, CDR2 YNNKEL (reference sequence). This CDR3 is CASSREVFYEQYF. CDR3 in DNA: TGTGCCAGCAGCCGTGAAGTGTTCTACGAGCAGTACTTC.

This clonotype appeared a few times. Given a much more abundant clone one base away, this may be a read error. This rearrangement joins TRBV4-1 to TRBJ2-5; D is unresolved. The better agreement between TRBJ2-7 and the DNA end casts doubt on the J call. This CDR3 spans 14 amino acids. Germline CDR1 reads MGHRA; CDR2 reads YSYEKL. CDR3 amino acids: CASSQASSTYEQYF. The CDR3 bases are TGCGCCAGCAGCCAAGCGTCCTCCACCTACGAGCAGTACTTC.

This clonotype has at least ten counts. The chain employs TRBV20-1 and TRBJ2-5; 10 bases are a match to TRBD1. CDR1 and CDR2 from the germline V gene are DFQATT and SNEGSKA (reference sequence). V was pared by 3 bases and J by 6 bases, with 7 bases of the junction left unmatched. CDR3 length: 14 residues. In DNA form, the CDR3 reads TGCAGTGCTAGTTCCGGGACAGGGGTGAAGACCCAGTACTTC. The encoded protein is CSASSGTGVKTQYF.

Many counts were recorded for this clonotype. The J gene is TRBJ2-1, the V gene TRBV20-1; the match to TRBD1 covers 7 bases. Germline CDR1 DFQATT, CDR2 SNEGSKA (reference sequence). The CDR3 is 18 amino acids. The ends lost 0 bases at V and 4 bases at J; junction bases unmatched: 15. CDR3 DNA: TGCAGTGCTAGAGACCTACCCGGCCCGGACAGGCTATACAATGAGCAGTTCTTC. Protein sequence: CSARDLPGPDRLYNEQFF.

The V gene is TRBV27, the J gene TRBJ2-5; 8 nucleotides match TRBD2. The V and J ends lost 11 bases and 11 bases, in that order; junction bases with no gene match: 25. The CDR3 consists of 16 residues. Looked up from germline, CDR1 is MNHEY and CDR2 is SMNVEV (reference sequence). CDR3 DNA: TGTGCCCGCACCACCTTCGGAGCGGGAGAAGGAAATGAGCAGTACTTC. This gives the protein CARTTFGAGEGNEQYF.

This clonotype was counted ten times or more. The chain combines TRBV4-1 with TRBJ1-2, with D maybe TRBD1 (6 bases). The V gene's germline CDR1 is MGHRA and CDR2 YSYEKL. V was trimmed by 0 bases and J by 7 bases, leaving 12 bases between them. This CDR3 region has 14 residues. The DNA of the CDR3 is TGCGCCAGCAGCCAAGAGGTCAGGGGTTTTGGCTACACCTTC. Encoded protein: CASSQEVRGFGYTF.

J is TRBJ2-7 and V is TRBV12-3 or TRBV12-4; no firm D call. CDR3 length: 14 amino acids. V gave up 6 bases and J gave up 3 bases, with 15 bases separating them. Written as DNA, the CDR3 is TGTGCCAGCAGGCCCCAGGCCGGCTACTACGAGCAGTACTTC. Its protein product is CASRPQAGYYEQYF.

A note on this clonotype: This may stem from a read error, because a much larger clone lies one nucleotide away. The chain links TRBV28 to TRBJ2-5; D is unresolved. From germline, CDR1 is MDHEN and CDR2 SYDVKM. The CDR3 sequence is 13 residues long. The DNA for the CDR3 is TGTGCCCGCAGTCCTGACTCGCAAGAGACCCAGTACTTC. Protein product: CARSPDSQETQYF.

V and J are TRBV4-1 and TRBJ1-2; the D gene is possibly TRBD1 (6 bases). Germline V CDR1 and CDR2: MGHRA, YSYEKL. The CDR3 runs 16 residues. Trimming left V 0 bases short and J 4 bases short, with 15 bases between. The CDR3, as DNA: TGCGCCAGCAGCCAAGATAACGGGGGCTCTAGCTATGGCTACACCTTC. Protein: CASSQDNGGSSYGYTF.

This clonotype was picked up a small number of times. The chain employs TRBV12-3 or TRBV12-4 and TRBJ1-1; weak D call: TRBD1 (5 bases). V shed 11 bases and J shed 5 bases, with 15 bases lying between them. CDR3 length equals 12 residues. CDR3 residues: CAVAGGGTEAFF. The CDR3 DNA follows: TGTGCCGTCGCTGGGGGGGGGACTGAAGCTTTCTTT.

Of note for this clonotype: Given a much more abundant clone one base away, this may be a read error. CDR3 DNA: TGCAGCGTTCTCCTAGCGGGGAGGAATGAGCAGTTCTTC. Amino acids: CSVLLAGRNEQFF. The genes are TRBV29-1 and TRBJ2-1, with 9 bases matching TRBD2. The V segment lost 5 bases and the J segment 7 bases; nucleotides outside the gene matches: 6. This CDR3 has 13 amino acids. Germline assignment: CDR1 SQVTM and CDR2 ANQGSEA.

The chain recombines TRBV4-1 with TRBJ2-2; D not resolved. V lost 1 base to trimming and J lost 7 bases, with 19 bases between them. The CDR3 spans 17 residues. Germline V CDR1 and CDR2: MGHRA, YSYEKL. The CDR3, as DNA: TGCGCCAGCAGCCAAGCTTATCGTGGCGACTGGATCGGGGAGCTGTTTTTT. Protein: CASSQAYRGDWIGELFF.

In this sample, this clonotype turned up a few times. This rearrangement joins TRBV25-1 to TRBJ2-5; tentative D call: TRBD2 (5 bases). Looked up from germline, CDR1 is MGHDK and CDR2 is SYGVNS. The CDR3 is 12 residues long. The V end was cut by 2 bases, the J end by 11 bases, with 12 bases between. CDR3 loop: CASSEVSGEQYF. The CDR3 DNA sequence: TGTGCCAGCAGTGAAGTAAGTGGGGAGCAGTACTTC.

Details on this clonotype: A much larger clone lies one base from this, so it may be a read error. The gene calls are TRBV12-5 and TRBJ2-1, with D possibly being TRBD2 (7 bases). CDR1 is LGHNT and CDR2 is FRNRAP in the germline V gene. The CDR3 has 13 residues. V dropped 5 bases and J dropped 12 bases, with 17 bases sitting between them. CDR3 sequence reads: CASGPRGGYGQFF. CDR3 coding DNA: TGTGCTAGTGGTCCTAGGGGGGGCTATGGGCAGTTCTTC.

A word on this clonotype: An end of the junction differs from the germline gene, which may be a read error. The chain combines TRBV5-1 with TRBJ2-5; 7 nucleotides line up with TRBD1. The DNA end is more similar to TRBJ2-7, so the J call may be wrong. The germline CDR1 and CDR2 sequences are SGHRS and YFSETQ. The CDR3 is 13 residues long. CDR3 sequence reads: CANSPDRVYEQYF. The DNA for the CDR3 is TGCGCCAACAGCCCCGACAGGGTTTACGAGCAGTACTTC.